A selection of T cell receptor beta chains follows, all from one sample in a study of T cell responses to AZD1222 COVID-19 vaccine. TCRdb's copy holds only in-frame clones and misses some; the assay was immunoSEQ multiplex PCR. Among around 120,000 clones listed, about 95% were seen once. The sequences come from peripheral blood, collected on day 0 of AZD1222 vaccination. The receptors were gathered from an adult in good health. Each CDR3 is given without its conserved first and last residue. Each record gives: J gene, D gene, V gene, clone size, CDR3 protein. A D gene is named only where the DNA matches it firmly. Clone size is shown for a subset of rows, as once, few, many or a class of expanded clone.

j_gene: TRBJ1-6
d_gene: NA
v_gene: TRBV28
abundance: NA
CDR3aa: ASSLGARNSPLH

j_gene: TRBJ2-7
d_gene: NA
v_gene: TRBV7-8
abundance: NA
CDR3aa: ASSARQYNSYEQY

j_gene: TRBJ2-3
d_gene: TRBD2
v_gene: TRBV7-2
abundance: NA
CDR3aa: ASSLGRTSGGSDTQY

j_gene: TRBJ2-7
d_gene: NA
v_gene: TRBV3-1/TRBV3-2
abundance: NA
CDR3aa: ASSLLSPRGYEQY

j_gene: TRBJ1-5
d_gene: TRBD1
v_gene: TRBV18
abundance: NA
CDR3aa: ASSPQTGDDQPQH

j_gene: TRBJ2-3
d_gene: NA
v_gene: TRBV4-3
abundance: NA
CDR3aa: ASSQDRGTDTQY

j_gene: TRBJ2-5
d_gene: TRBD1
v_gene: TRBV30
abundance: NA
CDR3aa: AIDRDQETQY

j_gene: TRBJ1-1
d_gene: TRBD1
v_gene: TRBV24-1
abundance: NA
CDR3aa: ATSGLGTTGEAF

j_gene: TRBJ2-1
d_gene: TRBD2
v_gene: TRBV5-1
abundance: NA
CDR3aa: ASSVLSSGSTYNEQF

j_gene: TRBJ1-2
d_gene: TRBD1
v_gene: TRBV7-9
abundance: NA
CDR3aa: ASSLAAGQGLGYT

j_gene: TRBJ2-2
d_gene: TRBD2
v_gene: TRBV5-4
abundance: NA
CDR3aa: ASSSRLAGGLTGELF

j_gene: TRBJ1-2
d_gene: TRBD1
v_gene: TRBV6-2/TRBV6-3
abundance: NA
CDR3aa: ASSDRENYGYT

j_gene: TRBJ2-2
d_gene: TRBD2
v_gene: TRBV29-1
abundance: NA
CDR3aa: SVRTSGNTGELF

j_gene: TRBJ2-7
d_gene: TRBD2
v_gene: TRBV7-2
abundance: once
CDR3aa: ASSSMTSGSGYEQY

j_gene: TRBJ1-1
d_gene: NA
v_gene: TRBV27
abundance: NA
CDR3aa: ASSVGGVGAF